This T cell receptor (beta chain) was captured by sequencing in a study of blood T cell repertoires in COVID-19. Study background: The study drew acute and convalescent COVID-19 samples from the United States, Italy and Spain.

The trim removed 2 bases at V and 8 bases at J, leaving 8 bases unmatched. Per germline, CDR1 GTSNPN and CDR2 SVGIG (reference sequence). The CDR3 loop spans 13 amino acids. In the source study's methods: Using reference gene primer amplification, nucleated cell counts were estimated. Measured with immunoSEQ multiplex PCR; TCRdb has only the in-frame clones, and not every one. V, J and clone size are those of that table, while D and trimming were read from the DNA. The repertoire holds approximately 300,000 clones, with about 85% as singletons. The TCR was taken from a human donor with COVID-19, enrolled during active disease. The donor label of this sample is uncertain. The specimen sequenced was peripheral blood. The chain employs TRBV30 and TRBJ1-2, with 7 nucleotides matching TRBD1. The CDR3 loop reads CAWSFDREKGYTF. The CDR3 coding sequence is TGTGCCTGGAGTTTCGACAGGGAGAAAGGCTACACCTTC.